The 3 T cell receptor beta chains presented below share a single source sample, sequenced in a study of T cell repertoires in cytomegalovirus infection. The antigens these receptors bind are not known. TCRdb used MiXCR to reprocess the reads, holding one entry per CDR3 protein. The data show a few hundred thousand distinct CDR3 sequences, with 35% to 50% seen just once and 48% held by the top ten. The input for sequencing was cultured PBMCs, taken from culture after CMV antigen stimulation. All receptors come from a human donor in good health (CMV status not recorded). Some clones in this sample may be carry-over from other donors' samples.

In its sample, this clonotype was seen many times. In DNA form, the CDR3 reads TGTGCCAGCAGCTTAAGGACAGACGCCAAAAACATTCAGTACTTC. Protein: CASSLRTDAKNIQYF. V usage is TRBV7-2 and J usage is TRBJ2-4; D may be TRBD1 (6 bases). The length of the CDR3 is 15 residues. Per germline, CDR1 SGHTA and CDR2 FQGNSA. Trimming removed 2 bases at V and 1 base at J, with 9 bases between. Complete variable domain (other parts from reference TRBV7-2 and TRBJ2-4): GAGVSQSPSNKVTEKGKDVELRCDPISGHTALYWYRQSLGQGLEFLIYFQGNSAPDKSGLPSDRFSAERTGGSVSTLTIQRTQQEDSAVYLCASSLRTDAKNIQYFGAGTRLSVL.

This clonotype was detected only once. This sequence joins TRBV29-1 and TRBJ2-3; possibly TRBD2 for D (7 bases). The germline V and J ends were trimmed by 5 bases and 1 base, with 16 bases remaining between them. CDR3 length: 15 residues. Germline CDR1 and CDR2: SQVTM and ANQGSEA. For the CDR3, the DNA is TGCAGCGTTCAAGGCGGGGGCTGGGGCACAGATACGCAGTATTTT. Encoded protein: CSVQGGGWGTDTQYF.

Note on this clonotype: This likely traces to a read error, being one base from a far larger clone. This likely comes from a read error, as the CDR3 has no conserved phenylalanine or tryptophan at its end. The CDR3 spells CASSLAGSYEQYL. CDR3 nucleotides: TGTGCCAGCAGCTTAGCGGGCTCCTACGAGCAGTACCTC. V gene TRBV7-2 combines with J gene TRBJ2-7; D call uncertain. The germline V gene encodes CDR1 SGHTA and CDR2 FQGNSA. The V end was cut by 0 bases, the J end by 0 bases, with 3 bases between. This CDR3 is built from 13 residues.